This TCR beta chain is from a study of blood T cell repertoires in COVID-19. Under the authors' procedure: Estimates of nucleated cell counts were drawn from the amplification of reference gene primers. TCRdb's table, derived via immunoSEQ multiplex PCR, lists solely in-frame clones and lacks some. The DNA gave D and trimming, while V, J and clone size come from that table. The data show more than 90,000 clones, around 81% seen once. CDR3 length: 14 amino acids. Trimming removed 4 bases at V and 4 bases at J, with 11 bases between. The V gene's germline CDR1 is LNHDA and CDR2 SQIVND (reference sequence).

The clonotype originates from a man in his sixties with acute or convalescent COVID-19. The sequenced sample consisted of peripheral blood. The J gene is TRBJ1-5, the V gene TRBV19, with D tentatively TRBD1 (6 bases). CDR3 sequence reads: CASSKTGPNQPQHF. In DNA form, the CDR3 reads TGTGCCAGTAGTAAGACAGGACCTAATCAGCCCCAGCATTTT.